This TCR beta chain was recovered during a study of OX40 agonist ivuxolimab in advanced cancers. Study-wide context: Clinicians treated patients with ivuxolimab, an agonistic anti-OX40 (CD134) antibody. Past anti-PD-1, anti-PD-L1 or anti-CTLA-4 therapy was accepted, and 30% to 50% had received some.

Germline V gene data show CDR1 as MNHNY and CDR2 as SVGAGI (reference sequence). After removal of 6 bases from V and 5 bases from J, the junction contained 12 bases not matched to a gene. The CDR3 consists of 16 residues. As to this clone: As yet, its antigen is unknown.

Clones were read by immunoSEQ multiplex PCR, and TCRdb kept only the in-frame ones, dropping some. The sample consists of 77,000 or so clones, around 83% of them appearing once. General study points: There were, on average, more expanded clones in CD8+ T cells than in CD4+. CD4+ and CD8+ blood T cells expanded clonally by week 6 at 0.1 to 3.0 mg/kg.

Source: CD4+ or CD8+ T cells sorted from blood, taken in a trial of the OX40 agonist ivuxolimab. The TCR sequence derives from an adult with an advanced solid tumor such as melanoma, head and neck, liver or kidney cancer. The gene calls are TRBV6-6 and TRBJ2-4, with 8 bases lining up with TRBD1. In nucleotides, the CDR3 is TGTGCCAGCAGCCAAGACAGGACAGGGATGGAAAACATTCAGTACTTC. Translated: CASSQDRTGMENIQYF.